The T cell receptor (beta chain) under discussion was sequenced for a study of Graves' ophthalmopathy and Graves' hyperthyroidism. Overall study: Peripheral blood sampling preceded any treatment and occurred at initial diagnosis.

RNA transcripts provided the template for amplifying TCR beta CDR3 regions. After a first-round RT-PCR with HTBI primers, a second-round multiplex PCR was run. TCRdb recomputed calls from the multiplex PCR reads with MiXCR, one row per CDR3 protein. Of over 200,000 distinct CDR3 sequences in the sample, just under 30% are singletons; the top ten hold approximately 8.2%. Ophthalmopathy cases showed moderate-to-severe activity, scoring CAS ≥3 and NOSPECS ≥4, with duration under 3 months. On this clonotype: Its specificity is unknown.

The CDR3 has 11 residues. V was cut by 5 bases and J by 8 bases, with 9 bases left in between. The germline CDR1 and CDR2 sequences are SGHTA and FQGNSA. Findings of the study overall: Among expanded thyroid clonotypes above 0.001 frequency, most also occurred in blood.

The TCR sequence derives from a man aged 50 to 59 with Graves' ophthalmopathy. V gene TRBV7-2 combines with J gene TRBJ1-1; no reliable D call. The sequenced sample was peripheral blood. CDR3: CASSPRFEAFF. The CDR3 bases are TGTGCCAGCAGCCCCAGATTCGAAGCTTTCTTT.